The 32 T cell receptor beta chains below were found in one sample sequenced in a study of early T cells in non-severe SARS-CoV-2 infection. TCRdb independently ran MiXCR on the 5' RACE reads; one entry per CDR3 protein. The sample consists of fewer than 80,000 distinct CDR3 sequences, 10% to 15% of them appearing once. The sample taken for sequencing was whole blood. The receptors originated from an adult who was a healthcare worker with PCR-confirmed SARS-CoV-2 infection or an uninfected control (not recorded which).

The chain uses TRBV7-7 and TRBJ2-2, with D maybe TRBD1 (6 bases). Germline values: CDR1 SSHAT, CDR2 FNYEAQ (reference sequence). V lost 5 bases, J lost 7 bases, and 20 bases lay in between. This CDR3 has 16 amino acids. CDR3 sequence: CASSPEKVRGGGELFF. In DNA form, the CDR3 reads TGTGCCAGCAGCCCCGAGAAAGTGCGAGGGGGCGGGGAGCTGTTTTTT.

This clonotype was found a few times. This rearrangement joins TRBV20-1 to TRBJ1-2, with 8 bases lining up with TRBD1. V trimming: 6 bases; J trimming: 8 bases; junction bases outside the gene matches: 20. Germline CDR1 is DFQATT and CDR2 is SNEGSKA (reference sequence). The CDR3 length is 16 residues. This chain's CDR3 is CSAWEGAGGGQSGYTF. CDR3 DNA sequence: TGCAGTGCCTGGGAGGGAGCAGGGGGCGGTCAATCCGGCTACACCTTC.

This clonotype appeared many times. The chain employs TRBV3-1 and TRBJ2-1; D not certain. The CDR3 consists of 14 residues. V lost 3 bases and J lost 4, with 10 bases in between. CDR1 LGHDT and CDR2 YNNKEL come from the germline V gene (reference sequence). CDR3 nucleotides: TGTGCCAGCAGCCACGGTAGCCTTTACAATGAGCAGTTCTTC. It codes for CASSHGSLYNEQFF.

In this sample, this clonotype turned up many times. This chain links TRBV6-1 with TRBJ2-2; TRBD1 matches 9 bases. The V and J ends lost 4 bases and 3 bases, in that order; junction bases with no gene match: 0. The CDR3 sequence is 14 residues long. The germline V gene encodes CDR1 MNHNS and CDR2 SASEGT. CDR3 loop: CASSGTGDTGELFF. The CDR3 DNA sequence: TGTGCCAGCAGTGGGACAGGGGACACCGGGGAGCTGTTTTTT.

As to this clonotype: A junction end diverges from the germline sequence, so it may reflect a read error. This rearrangement joins TRBV11-1 to TRBJ2-4; D is unclear. Germline V gene data show CDR1 as SGHAT and CDR2 as FQDESV (reference sequence). The CDR3 extends over 13 amino acids. The CDR3 region has the DNA TGTGTCAGCAGCTACGGGGCCAAAAACATTCAGTACTTC. Translating it yields CVSSYGAKNIQYF. The complete variable domain, with remaining parts taken from reference TRBV11-1 and TRBJ2-4, reads EAEVAQSPRYKITEKSQAVAFWCDPISGHATLYWYRQILGQGPELLVQFQDESVVDDSQLPKDRFSAERLKGVDSTLKIQPAELGDSAMYLCVSSYGAKNIQYFGAGTRLSVL.

The genes are TRBV28 and TRBJ1-1; no firm D call. The germline V and J ends were trimmed by 6 bases and 6 bases, with 11 bases remaining between them. The CDR3 runs to 12 residues. CDR1 and CDR2 (germline): MDHEN, SYDVKM. The CDR3 sequence is CASSRESSEAFF. In nucleotides, the CDR3 is TGTGCCAGCAGCCGGGAGAGCTCTGAAGCTTTCTTT.

This clonotype was detected ten times or more. V gene TRBV5-1 combines with J gene TRBJ2-7; 11 bases match TRBD2. Germline values: CDR1 SGHRS, CDR2 YFSETQ. The length of the CDR3 is 15 residues. Unmatched junction bases numbered 9, after V lost 7 bases and J lost 3 bases. The CDR3 DNA follows: TGCGCCAGCTCCCTGGCCGGGACTAGCGGCTACGAGCAGTACTTC. Protein sequence: CASSLAGTSGYEQYF.

The chain links TRBV29-1 to TRBJ2-1, with 7 bases aligning to TRBD1. Germline loops: CDR1 SQVTM, CDR2 ANQGSEA. This CDR3 spans 12 amino acids. J gave up 6 bases and V 6 bases, and 5 bases lay outside the gene matches. CDR3 nucleotide sequence: TGCAGCGTGGCGGCAGGGGGCAATGAGCAGTTCTTC. It translates to CSVAAGGNEQFF.

This clonotype was recorded many times. The gene calls are TRBV18 and TRBJ2-5; TRBD2 agrees at 13 bases. The CDR3 consists of 16 residues. V dropped 3 bases and J dropped 5; count of bases not matched to a gene: 6. Germline lookup yields CDR1 KGHSH and CDR2 LQKENI. The CDR3 region is CASSPRLAGGSETQYF. DNA of the CDR3: TGTGCCAGCTCACCCCGACTAGCGGGAGGTTCTGAGACCCAGTACTTC.

Many counts were recorded for this clonotype. This chain links TRBV7-9 with TRBJ2-2; 9 bases fit TRBD2. J was trimmed by 6 bases and V by 6 bases; bases with no gene match: 8. Germline V gene sequence: CDR1 SEHNR, CDR2 FQNEAQ (reference sequence). The CDR3 is made up of 15 amino acids. This CDR3 is CASRTSGGSSGELFF. The CDR3 nucleotides read TGTGCCAGCAGAACAAGCGGGGGGTCGTCCGGGGAGCTGTTTTTT.

This clonotype was observed many times. This chain links TRBV27 with TRBJ2-3; no reliable D call. Trimming shortened V by 3 bases and J by 0 bases, and 10 bases separated the two germline ends. This CDR3 is built from 15 residues. Germline V CDR1 and CDR2: MNHEY, SMNVEV (reference sequence). CDR3 protein: CASSLRRGSTDTQYF. CDR3 in DNA: TGTGCCAGCAGTTTGCGCCGAGGTAGCACAGATACGCAGTATTTT.

In its sample, this clonotype was seen a few times. This chain uses TRBV28 with TRBJ1-3, with D hard to call. Germline V gene lookup returns CDR1 MDHEN and CDR2 SYDVKM. The CDR3 sequence is 16 residues long. Between the trimmed V and J ends, which lost 1 base and 0 bases, there was a span of 10 bases. The CDR3 region is CASSLYGRNSGNTIYF. The CDR3 DNA reads as TGTGCCAGCAGTTTATACGGGAGAAACTCTGGAAACACCATATATTTT.

Many counts were recorded for this clonotype. The chain links TRBV4-2 to TRBJ2-2; D uncertain. There are 17 residues in the CDR3. With 0 bases removed from V and 0 bases from J, the gap between germline ends came to 11 bases. Germline CDR1 and CDR2: LGHNA and YNFKEQ. As DNA, the CDR3 is TGTGCCAGCAGCCAAGAGAGCGACTTAACGAACACCGGGGAGCTGTTTTTT. Translating gives CASSQESDLTNTGELFF.

This clonotype was seen many times. This chain connects TRBV20-1 to TRBJ1-1; no clear D. The CDR3 totals 14 residues. Germline V CDR1 and CDR2: DFQATT, SNEGSKA (reference sequence). The V gene lost 6 bases and the J gene lost 4 bases, with 18 bases spanning the gap. CDR3 in DNA: TGCAGTGCCCAAAGGGCATACCGGGCCACTGAAGCTTTCTTT. This sequence encodes CSAQRAYRATEAFF.

This clonotype was recorded a few times. This rearrangement joins TRBV5-1 to TRBJ2-3, with a weak D call TRBD2 (7 bases). The CDR3 is 16 amino acids. The V gene lost 4 bases and the J gene lost 5 bases, with 20 bases spanning the gap. Germline V gene sequence: CDR1 SGHRS, CDR2 YFSETQ. CDR3 nucleotides: TGCGCCAGCAGCCCCCCCGGGGCGGGGGCGCGAGATACGCAGTATTTT. Its protein is CASSPPGAGARDTQYF.

The chain is built from TRBV28 and TRBJ2-7, with no clear D. The V end was cut by 4 bases, the J end by 3 bases, with 10 bases between. CDR3 length equals 13 residues. Germline values: CDR1 MDHEN, CDR2 SYDVKM. The CDR3: CASSSYGRYEQYF. DNA for the CDR3: TGTGCCAGCAGTTCATACGGCCGCTACGAGCAGTACTTC.

Ten or more counts support this clonotype. This rearrangement joins TRBV4-2 to TRBJ2-1; no reliable D call. V lost 1 base, J lost 8 bases, and 6 bases lay in between. There are 12 residues in the CDR3. Germline assignment: CDR1 LGHNA and CDR2 YNFKEQ. The CDR3 DNA follows: TGTGCCAGCAGCCAAGTCCCCGATGAGCAGTTCTTC. Its protein product is CASSQVPDEQFF.

The rearrangement uses TRBV9 and TRBJ2-3; D uncertain. The CDR3 has 15 amino acids. The V gene's germline CDR1 is SGDLS and CDR2 YYNGEE. Trimming removed 3 bases at V and 2 bases at J, with 13 bases between. As DNA, the CDR3 is TGTGCCAGCAGCGCTTCGGGCCTAGTCACAGATACGCAGTATTTT. This gives the protein CASSASGLVTDTQYF.

In its sample, this clonotype was seen many times. The V gene is TRBV2, the J gene TRBJ2-7; D possibly corresponds to TRBD2 (6 bases). V lost 1 base and J 2 bases, leaving 15 bases between the germline ends. Germline loops: CDR1 SNHLY, CDR2 FYNNEI. This CDR3 has 16 residues. CDR3 in amino acids: CASSEVPGEGPYEQYF. In DNA, the CDR3 is TGTGCCAGCAGTGAAGTCCCGGGAGAGGGGCCCTACGAGCAGTACTTC.

This clonotype was counted ten times or more. The chain links TRBV5-6 to TRBJ2-1; D uncertain. V was shortened by 1 base and J by 3 bases, with 8 bases between the two germline ends. Per the germline V gene, CDR1 is SGHDT and CDR2 is YYEEEE. CDR3 size: 14 residues. In DNA, the CDR3 is TGTGCCAGCAGCTTGAAAGGGATCTACAATGAGCAGTTCTTC. The encoded protein is CASSLKGIYNEQFF.

A few counts support this clonotype. The chain uses TRBV7-2 and TRBJ2-1; D gene unclear. The CDR3 covers 14 residues. Trimming left V 2 bases short and J 5 bases short, with 10 bases between. Looked up from germline, CDR1 is SGHTA and CDR2 is FQGNSA. CDR3 sequence: CASSLLNRNNEQFF. CDR3 bases: TGTGCCAGCAGCTTACTTAACAGAAACAATGAGCAGTTCTTC. The full variable domain, completed using reference TRBV7-2 and TRBJ2-1, is GAGVSQSPSNKVTEKGKDVELRCDPISGHTALYWYRQSLGQGLEFLIYFQGNSAPDKSGLPSDRFSAERTGGSVSTLTIQRTQQEDSAVYLCASSLLNRNNEQFFGPGTRLTVL.

The V and J genes are TRBV20-1 and TRBJ2-3, with D possibly TRBD2 on 6 matching bases. Per germline, CDR1 DFQATT and CDR2 SNEGSKA (reference sequence). Trimming took 2 bases from V and 2 from J, leaving 14 bases between them. The length of the CDR3 is 15 residues. The CDR3 sequence is CSARREAGATDTQYF. In DNA, the CDR3 is TGCAGTGCTAGAAGGGAGGCAGGTGCCACAGATACGCAGTATTTT.

This clonotype was detected ten times or more. This chain joins TRBV20-1 and TRBJ2-5; D remains ambiguous. CDR3 size: 14 residues. The V end was cut by 3 bases, the J end by 0 bases, with 11 bases between. Germline CDR1 DFQATT, CDR2 SNEGSKA (reference sequence). The CDR3 sequence is CSASGIGYQETQYF. The CDR3 coding sequence is TGCAGTGCTAGTGGAATCGGGTACCAAGAGACCCAGTACTTC.

This clonotype was detected many times. This sequence joins TRBV12-3 or TRBV12-4 and TRBJ2-3; D not resolved. The CDR3 is made up of 11 amino acids. V shed 6 bases and J shed 5 bases, with 6 bases lying between them. The CDR3 DNA reads TGTGCCAGCAGCCTCATAGATACGCAGTATTTT. It is translated as CASSLIDTQYF.

This clonotype was seen at least ten times. This chain uses TRBV30 with TRBJ1-2, with D perhaps matching TRBD1 (6 bases). V dropped 0 bases and J dropped 3 bases, with 17 bases sitting between them. The CDR3 covers 16 residues. Germline V gene sequence: CDR1 GTSNPN, CDR2 SVGIG (reference sequence). The CDR3 sequence is CAWSVRLGAGDYGYTF. Here the CDR3 DNA reads TGTGCCTGGAGTGTACGTTTAGGGGCAGGGGACTATGGCTACACCTTC.

The rearrangement joins TRBV29-1 to TRBJ2-7, with 8 positions matching TRBD2. The germline gives CDR1 SQVTM, CDR2 ANQGSEA. There are 14 residues in the CDR3. As DNA, the CDR3 is TGCAGTGTAATGGAGGCGGGGGGCACGTACGAGCAGTACTTC. This sequence encodes CSVMEAGGTYEQYF.

This clonotype was seen only a few times. V is TRBV6-5 and J is TRBJ1-6; D remains ambiguous. The CDR3 spans 12 residues. Germline lookup yields CDR1 MNHEY and CDR2 SVGAGI. Trimming stripped 8 bases from V and 10 bases from J, with 12 bases between. The CDR3 protein is CASGPKRSPLHF. CDR3 nucleotides: TGTGCCAGCGGGCCCAAGCGGTCACCCCTCCACTTT.

This rearrangement joins TRBV5-1 to TRBJ2-3; D gene ambiguous. V lost 4 bases and J 6 bases, leaving 9 bases between the germline ends. Germline CDR1 and CDR2: SGHRS and YFSETQ. This CDR3 is 12 amino acids long. CDR3 sequence (DNA): TGCGCCAGCAGCCTCGAGAAGGATACGCAGTATTTT. Translated: CASSLEKDTQYF.

This clonotype was detected many times. V and J are TRBV28 and TRBJ2-2; 8 nucleotides align to TRBD2. The CDR3 consists of 17 residues. The V gene's germline CDR1 is MDHEN and CDR2 SYDVKM. J gave up 0 bases and V 2 bases, and 5 bases lay outside the gene matches. The CDR3 reads CASSLGVAGPNTGELFF. In nucleotides, the CDR3 is TGTGCCAGCAGTTTAGGGGTAGCGGGGCCGAACACCGGGGAGCTGTTTTTT.

There are a few counts of this clonotype. The chain joins TRBV7-7 to TRBJ2-7; D remains unclear. Trimming removed 5 bases at V and 2 bases at J, with 13 bases between. Per germline, CDR1 SSHAT and CDR2 FNYEAQ (reference sequence). This CDR3 contains 14 residues. The DNA for the CDR3 is TGTGCCAGCAGCCCCTCCCTGCCTGCCTACGAGCAGTACTTC. Its translation: CASSPSLPAYEQYF.

This clonotype was counted at least ten times. The CDR3 spells CASSPLGARSSYNEQFF. CDR3 sequence (DNA): TGCGCCAGCAGCCCCCTGGGTGCTCGTAGCTCCTACAATGAGCAGTTCTTC. This chain connects TRBV4-1 to TRBJ2-1; D uncertain. V was trimmed by 4 bases and J by 0 bases, leaving 16 bases between them. The CDR3 contains 17 residues. Germline assignment: CDR1 MGHRA and CDR2 YSYEKL.

This clonotype has just a few counts. This chain connects TRBV20-1 to TRBJ2-1, with 11 positions matching TRBD2. Germline V gene sequence: CDR1 DFQATT, CDR2 SNEGSKA (reference sequence). This CDR3 has 15 residues. V lost 5 bases to trimming and J lost 10 bases; unmatched junction nucleotides: 13. Here the CDR3 DNA reads TGCAGTGCTGAGGGGACTAGCGGCATCCCGGGGGAGCAGTTCTTC. Translating it yields CSAEGTSGIPGEQFF.